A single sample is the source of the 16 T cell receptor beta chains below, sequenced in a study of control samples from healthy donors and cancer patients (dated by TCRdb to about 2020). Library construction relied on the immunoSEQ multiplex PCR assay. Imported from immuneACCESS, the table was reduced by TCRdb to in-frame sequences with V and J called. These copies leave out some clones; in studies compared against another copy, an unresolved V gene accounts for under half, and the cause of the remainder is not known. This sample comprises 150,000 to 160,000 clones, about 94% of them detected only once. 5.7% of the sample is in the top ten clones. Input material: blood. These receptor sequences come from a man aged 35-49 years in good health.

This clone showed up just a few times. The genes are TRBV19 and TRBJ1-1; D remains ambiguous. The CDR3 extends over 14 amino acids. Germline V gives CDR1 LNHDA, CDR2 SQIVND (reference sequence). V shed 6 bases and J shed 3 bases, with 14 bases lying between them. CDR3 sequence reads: CASSLGRRDTEAFF. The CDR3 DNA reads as TGTGCCAGTAGCTTGGGGAGGCGGGACACTGAAGCTTTCTTT.

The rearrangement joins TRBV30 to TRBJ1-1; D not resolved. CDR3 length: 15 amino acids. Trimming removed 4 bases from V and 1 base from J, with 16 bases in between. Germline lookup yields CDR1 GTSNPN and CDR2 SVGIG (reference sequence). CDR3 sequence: CAWNLPTTANTEAFF. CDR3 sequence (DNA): TGTGCCTGGAACCTGCCCACCACAGCGAACACTGAAGCTTTCTTT.

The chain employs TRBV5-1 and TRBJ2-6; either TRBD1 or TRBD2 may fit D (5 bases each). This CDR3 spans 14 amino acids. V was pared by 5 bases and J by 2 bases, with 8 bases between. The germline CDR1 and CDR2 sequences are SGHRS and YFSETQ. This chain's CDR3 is CASSPGPGANVLTF. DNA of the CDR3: TGCGCCAGCAGTCCGGGACCTGGGGCCAACGTCCTGACTTTC.

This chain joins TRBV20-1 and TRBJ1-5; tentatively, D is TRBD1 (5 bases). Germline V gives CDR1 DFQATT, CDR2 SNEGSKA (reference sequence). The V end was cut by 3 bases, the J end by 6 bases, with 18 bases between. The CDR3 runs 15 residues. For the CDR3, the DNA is TGCAGTGCTAGTAAGGGGCAGGGAAGGAGTCAGCCCCAGCATTTT. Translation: CSASKGQGRSQPQHF.

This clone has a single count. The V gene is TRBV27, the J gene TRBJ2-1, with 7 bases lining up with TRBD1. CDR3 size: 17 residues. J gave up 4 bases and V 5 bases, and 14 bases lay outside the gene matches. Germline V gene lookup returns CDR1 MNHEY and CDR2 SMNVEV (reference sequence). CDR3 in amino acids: CASSPLRAGGPYNEQFF. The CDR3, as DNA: TGTGCCAGCAGTCCCCTGAGGGCAGGGGGACCTTACAATGAGCAGTTCTTC.

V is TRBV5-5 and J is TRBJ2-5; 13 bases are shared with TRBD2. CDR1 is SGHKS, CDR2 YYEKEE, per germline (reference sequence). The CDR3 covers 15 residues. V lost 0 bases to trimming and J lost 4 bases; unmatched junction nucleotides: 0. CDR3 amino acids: CASSLGLAGGETQYF. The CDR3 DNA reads TGTGCCAGCAGCTTGGGACTAGCGGGGGGAGAGACCCAGTACTTC.

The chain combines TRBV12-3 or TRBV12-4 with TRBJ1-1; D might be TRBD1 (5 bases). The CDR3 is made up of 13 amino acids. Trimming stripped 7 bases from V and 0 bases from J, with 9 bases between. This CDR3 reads CASKEGMNTEAFF. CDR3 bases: TGTGCCAGCAAGGAGGGGATGAACACTGAAGCTTTCTTT.

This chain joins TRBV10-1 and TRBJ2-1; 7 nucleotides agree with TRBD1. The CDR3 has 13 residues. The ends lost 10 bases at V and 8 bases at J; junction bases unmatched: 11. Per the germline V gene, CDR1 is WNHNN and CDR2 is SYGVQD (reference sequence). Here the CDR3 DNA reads TGCGCCACCTCGCACAGGGGTAGGGATGAGCAGTTCTTC. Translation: CATSHRGRDEQFF.

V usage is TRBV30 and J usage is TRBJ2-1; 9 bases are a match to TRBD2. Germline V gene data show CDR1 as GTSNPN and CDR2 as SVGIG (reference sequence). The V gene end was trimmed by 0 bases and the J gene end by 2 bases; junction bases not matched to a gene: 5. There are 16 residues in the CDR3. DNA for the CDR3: TGTGCCTGGAGTGTTAGGGGACTAGCTACCTACAATGAGCAGTTCTTC. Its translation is CAWSVRGLATYNEQFF.

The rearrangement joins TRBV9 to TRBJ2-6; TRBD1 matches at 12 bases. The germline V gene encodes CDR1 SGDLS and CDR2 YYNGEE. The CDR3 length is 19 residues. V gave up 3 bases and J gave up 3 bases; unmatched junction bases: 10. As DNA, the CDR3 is TGTGCCAGCAGCGCACTACCGGGACAGGGGGCTTTTGGGGCCAACGTCCTGACTTTC. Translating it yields CASSALPGQGAFGANVLTF.

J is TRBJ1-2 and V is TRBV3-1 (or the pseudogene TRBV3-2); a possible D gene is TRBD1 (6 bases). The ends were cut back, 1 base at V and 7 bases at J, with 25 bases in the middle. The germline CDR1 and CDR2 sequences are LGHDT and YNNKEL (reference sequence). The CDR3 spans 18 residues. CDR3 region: CASSQAEDGQAGAIGYTF. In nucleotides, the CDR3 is TGTGCCAGCAGCCAAGCCGAGGACGGCCAGGCGGGGGCTATTGGCTACACCTTC.

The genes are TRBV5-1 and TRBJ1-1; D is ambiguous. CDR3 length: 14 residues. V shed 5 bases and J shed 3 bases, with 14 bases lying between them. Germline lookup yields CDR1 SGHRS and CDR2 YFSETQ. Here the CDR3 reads CASRGGLEDTEAFF. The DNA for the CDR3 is TGCGCCAGCAGGGGAGGACTGGAGGACACTGAAGCTTTCTTT. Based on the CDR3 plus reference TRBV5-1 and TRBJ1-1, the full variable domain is KAGVTQTPRYLIKTRGQQVTLSCSPISGHRSVSWYQQTPGQGLQFLFEYFSETQRNKGNFPGRFSGRQFSNSRSEMNVSTLELGDSALYLCASRGGLEDTEAFFGQGTRLTVV.

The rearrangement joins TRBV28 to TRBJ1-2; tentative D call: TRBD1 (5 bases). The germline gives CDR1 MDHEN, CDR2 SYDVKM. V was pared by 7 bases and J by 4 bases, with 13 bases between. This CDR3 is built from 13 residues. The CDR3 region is CASTQGGAYGYTF. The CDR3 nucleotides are TGTGCCAGCACCCAGGGTGGGGCCTATGGCTACACCTTC.

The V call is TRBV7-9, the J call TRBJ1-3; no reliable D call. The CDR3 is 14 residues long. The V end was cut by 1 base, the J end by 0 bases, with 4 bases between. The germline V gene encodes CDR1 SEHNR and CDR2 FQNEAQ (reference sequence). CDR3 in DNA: TGTGCCAGCAGCTTAGACTCCTCTGGAAACACCATATATTTT. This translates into CASSLDSSGNTIYF.

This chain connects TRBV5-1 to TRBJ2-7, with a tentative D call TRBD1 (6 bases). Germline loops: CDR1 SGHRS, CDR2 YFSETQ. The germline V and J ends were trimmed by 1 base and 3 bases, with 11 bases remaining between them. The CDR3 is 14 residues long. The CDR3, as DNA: TGCGCCAGCAGCTTGTGGGACATAAACTACGAGCAGTACTTC. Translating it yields CASSLWDINYEQYF.

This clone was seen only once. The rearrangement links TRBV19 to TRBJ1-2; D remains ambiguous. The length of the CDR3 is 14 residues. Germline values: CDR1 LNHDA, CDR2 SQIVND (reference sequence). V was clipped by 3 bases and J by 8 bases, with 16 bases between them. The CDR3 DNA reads TGTGCCAGTAGTATGGAGAGCCGGGCGAAAGGCTACACCTTC. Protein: CASSMESRAKGYTF. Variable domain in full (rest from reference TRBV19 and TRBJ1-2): DGGITQSPKYLFRKEGQNVTLSCEQNLNHDAMYWYRQDPGQGLRLIYYSQIVNDFQKGDIAEGYSVSREKKESFPLTVTSAQKNPTAFYLCASSMESRAKGYTFGSGTRLTVV.